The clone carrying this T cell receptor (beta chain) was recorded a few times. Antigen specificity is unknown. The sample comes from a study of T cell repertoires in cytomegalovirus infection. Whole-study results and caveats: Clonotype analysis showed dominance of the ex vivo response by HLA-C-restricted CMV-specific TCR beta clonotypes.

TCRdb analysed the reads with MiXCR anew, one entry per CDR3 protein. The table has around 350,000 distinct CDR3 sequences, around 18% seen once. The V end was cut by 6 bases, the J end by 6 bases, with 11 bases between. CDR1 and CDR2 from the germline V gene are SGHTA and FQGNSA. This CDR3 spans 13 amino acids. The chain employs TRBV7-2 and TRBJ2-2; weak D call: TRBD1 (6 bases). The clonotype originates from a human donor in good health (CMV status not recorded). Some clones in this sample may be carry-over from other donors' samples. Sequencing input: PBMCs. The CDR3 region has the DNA TGTGCCAGCAGTAACAGGGTTTCCGGGGAGCTGTTTTTT. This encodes CASSNRVSGELFF.